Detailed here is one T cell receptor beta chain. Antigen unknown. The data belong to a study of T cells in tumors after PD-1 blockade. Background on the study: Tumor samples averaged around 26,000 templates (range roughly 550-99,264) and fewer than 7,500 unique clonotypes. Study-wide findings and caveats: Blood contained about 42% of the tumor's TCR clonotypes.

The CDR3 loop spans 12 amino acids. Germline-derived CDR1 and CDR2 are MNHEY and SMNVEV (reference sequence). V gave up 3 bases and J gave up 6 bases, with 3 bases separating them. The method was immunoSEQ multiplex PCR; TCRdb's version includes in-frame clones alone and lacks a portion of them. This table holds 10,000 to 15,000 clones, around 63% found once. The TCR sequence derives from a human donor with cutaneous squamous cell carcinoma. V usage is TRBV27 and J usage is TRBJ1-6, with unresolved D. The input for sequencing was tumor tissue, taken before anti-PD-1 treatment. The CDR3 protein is CASSFSNSPLHF. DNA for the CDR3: TGTGCCAGCAGTTTCTCTAATTCACCCCTCCACTTT.